This TCR beta chain is drawn from a study of Graves' ophthalmopathy and Graves' hyperthyroidism. New diagnoses, under 2 months' duration, and ages 18 to 65 characterized the hyperthyroidism patients. RNA transcripts were the template, and TCR beta CDR3 regions were amplified from them. HTBI primers primed a first-round RT-PCR, and a second-round multiplex PCR followed. A single record per CDR3 protein comes from TCRdb applying MiXCR to the multiplex PCR reads. Of more than 300,000 distinct CDR3 sequences in the sample, about a sixth are singletons; the top ten hold 2.4%. Findings of the study overall: Ophthalmopathy and stable hyperthyroidism were discriminated by a 13-signature model, with about 90% sensitivity and 65% to 83% specificity.

This clonotype was found many times. The antigen remains unidentified. CDR1 and CDR2 from the germline V gene are ENHRY and SYGVKD. This CDR3 comprises 14 residues. The V end was cut by 7 bases, the J end by 1 base, with 14 bases between. The receptor comes from an adult woman with stable Graves' hyperthyroidism. Sequenced input: peripheral blood. The chain has TRBV10-3 and TRBJ2-7, with D perhaps matching TRBD2 (6 bases). CDR3 in DNA: TGTGCCATCAAAATCCGGGACTCTTCCTACGAGCAGTACTTC. Protein product: CAIKIRDSSYEQYF.